A single sample is the source of the 8 T cell receptor beta chains below, sequenced in a study of glioma-infiltrating T cells after dendritic cell vaccination. Time point defined: after dendritic cell vaccination, including at tumor progression/relapse. The method was immunoSEQ multiplex PCR; TCRdb's version includes in-frame clones alone and lacks a portion of them. The sample gives some 90,000 clones, about 81% of which show up once; roughly 2.1% is in the top ten. This specimen consisted of blood, obtained after dendritic cell vaccination. The receptor set was obtained from a human donor with glioblastoma.

This clone came up once. The V call is TRBV6-5, the J call TRBJ1-2; D not resolved. This CDR3 comprises 14 residues. Germline V gives CDR1 MNHEY, CDR2 SVGAGI. V was clipped by 1 base and J by 4 bases, with 10 bases between them. The DNA for the CDR3 is TGTGCCAGCAGTTACTACAGAGAATTCTATGGCTACACCTTC. Its translation is CASSYYREFYGYTF.

The J gene is TRBJ1-2, the V gene TRBV6-5; TRBD1 matches 8 bases. The V gene end was trimmed by 6 bases and the J gene end by 6 bases; junction bases not matched to a gene: 6. This CDR3 region has 13 residues. Per the germline V gene, CDR1 is MNHEY and CDR2 is SVGAGI. The CDR3 spells CASRTGTGHGYTF. The CDR3 DNA reads TGTGCCAGCAGAACGGGGACAGGTCATGGCTACACCTTC.

This rearrangement joins TRBV9 to TRBJ2-7; 13 bases agree with TRBD2. Per the germline V gene, CDR1 is SGDLS and CDR2 is YYNGEE. V dropped 6 bases and J dropped 4; count of bases not matched to a gene: 16. The CDR3 is 18 amino acids. CDR3 sequence (DNA): TGTGCCAGCACCCAGAGAGGGACTAGCGGGAAAAGTGGTTACGAGCAGTACGTC. Translation gives CASTQRGTSGKSGYEQYV.

V and J are TRBV7-2 and TRBJ1-1; 8 bases fit TRBD1. The germline gives CDR1 SGHTA, CDR2 FQGNSA. The CDR3 consists of 14 residues. V shed 4 bases, J shed 4 bases, and the junction held 5 bases outside the gene matches. The CDR3 DNA follows: TGTGCCAGCAGCTCAACAGGGGGGGCCACTGAAGCTTTCTTT. It codes for CASSSTGGATEAFF.

This rearrangement joins TRBV9 to TRBJ2-3, with a tentative D call TRBD2 (6 bases). Trimming took 0 bases from V and 4 from J, leaving 9 bases between them. Germline lookup yields CDR1 SGDLS and CDR2 YYNGEE. The CDR3 runs 14 residues. This CDR3 reads CASSVGLAPDTQYF. The CDR3 region has the DNA TGTGCCAGCAGCGTAGGGCTAGCGCCAGATACGCAGTATTTT.

This rearrangement joins TRBV5-4 to TRBJ1-6; D ambiguous. Trimming left V 4 bases short and J 6 bases short, with 14 bases between. Germline loops: CDR1 SGHNT, CDR2 YYREEE (reference sequence). This CDR3 spans 15 amino acids. The CDR3 sequence is CASSPVGQVNSPLHF. The CDR3 nucleotides are TGTGCCAGCAGCCCGGTGGGCCAGGTTAATTCACCCCTCCACTTT.

V and J are TRBV7-9 and TRBJ1-1, with D uncertain. CDR1 and CDR2 from the germline V gene are SEHNR and FQNEAQ (reference sequence). CDR3 length: 14 amino acids. V was shortened by 0 bases and J by 6 bases, with 11 bases between the two germline ends. In nucleotides, the CDR3 is TGTGCCAGCAGCTTAGCGCCCGGGTCCCCTGAAGCTTTCTTT. Its protein is CASSLAPGSPEAFF.

This rearrangement joins TRBV5-4 to TRBJ2-3, with 13 bases that match TRBD2. Trimming removed 4 bases from V and 2 bases from J; junction bases left unmatched: 10. Looked up from germline, CDR1 is SGHNT and CDR2 is YYREEE (reference sequence). The CDR3 extends over 18 amino acids. CDR3 protein: CASSERPGLAGYTDTQYF. In DNA form, the CDR3 reads TGTGCCAGCAGCGAACGCCCGGGACTAGCGGGGTACACAGATACGCAGTATTTT.